Listed below are T cell receptor beta chains from one sample, sequenced in a study of blood T cells in healthy people across ages. TCRdb re-analysed the 5' RACE reads in MiXCR, keeping a single row per CDR3 protein. The sample has over 600,000 distinct CDR3 sequences, roughly 50% seen once. Sequencing used blood. Receptors were obtained from a man aged 40-55 years in good health. CDR3s include the opening cysteine and the closing phenylalanine or tryptophan. A D gene is named only where the DNA matches it firmly. A row's size may be missing; if present it is once, few, many or a size class.

>TRBV27|TRBJ1-1|-|-
CASSLRVGNTEAFF
TGTGCCAGCAGTCTGAGGGTGGGGAACACTGAAGCTTTCTTT
>TRBV12-3/TRBV12-4|TRBJ2-3|TRBD2|-
CASSSSAGGHTDTQYF
TGTGCCAGCAGTTCTTCAGCGGGGGGCCACACAGATACGCAGTATTTT
>TRBV12-3/TRBV12-4|TRBJ2-1|-|-
CASSFRDLLNHEQFF
TGTGCCAGCAGTTTCCGGGACTTACTTAACCATGAGCAGTTCTTC
>TRBV12-5|TRBJ2-1|-|many
CASGLVVRNEQFF
TGTGCTAGTGGTTTGGTAGTCCGGAATGAGCAGTTCTTC
>TRBV29-1|TRBJ2-6|TRBD2|few
CSVILAGGPGANVLTF
TGCAGCGTTATACTAGCGGGGGGGCCTGGGGCCAACGTCCTGACTTTC
>TRBV30|TRBJ2-4|-|-
CAWSLQNIQYF
TGTGCCTGGAGTTTACAGAACATTCAGTACTTC
>TRBV6-2/TRBV6-3|TRBJ1-1|-|-
CASNYGGVTEAFF
TGTGCCAGCAACTATGGGGGAGTGACTGAAGCTTTCTTT
>TRBV6-2/TRBV6-3|TRBJ2-5|-|-
CASRKETQYF
TGTGCCAGCAGAAAAGAGACCCAGTACTTC
>TRBV14|TRBJ2-7|-|few
CASSQVAGNEQYF
TGTGCCAGCAGCCAAGTGGCAGGGAACGAGCAGTACTTC
>TRBV29-1|TRBJ2-7|-|-
CSVEAGKGQYF
TGCAGCGTTGAAGCGGGGAAGGGGCAGTACTTC
>TRBV20-1|TRBJ2-7|-|-
CSARSGALEQYF
TGCAGTGCTAGGTCGGGGGCTCTCGAGCAGTACTTC
>TRBV20-1|TRBJ1-1|TRBD1|-
CSASWDRDAFF
TGCAGTGCTAGTTGGGACAGGGACGCTTTCTTT
>TRBV12-3/TRBV12-4|TRBJ1-4|-|-
CASSLFTNEKLFF
TGTGCCAGCAGTTTGTTCACTAATGAAAAACTGTTTTTT
>TRBV4-3|TRBJ1-2|TRBD1|-
CASSQDLAGGLRYGYTF
TGCGCCAGCAGCCAAGATCTTGCAGGGGGACTGAGATATGGCTACACCTTC
>TRBV20-1|TRBJ2-1|TRBD2|once
CSARTSGRVQFF
TGCAGTGCTAGAACTAGCGGGAGGGTGCAGTTCTTC
>TRBV6-2/TRBV6-3|TRBJ2-1|TRBD2|-
CASSIGSGLAGGPGEQFF
TGTGCCAGCAGCATCGGGTCGGGACTAGCGGGAGGGCCGGGTGAGCAGTTCTTC
>TRBV25-1|TRBJ2-5|-|-
CASSDLGGAWETQYF
TGTGCCAGCAGTGACCTGGGGGGGGCGTGGGAGACCCAGTACTTC
>TRBV5-1|TRBJ2-1|-|many
CASSLVASSYNEQFF
TGCGCCAGCAGCTTGGTTGCGAGCTCCTACAATGAGCAGTTCTTC
>TRBV18|TRBJ2-3|-|-
CASSQKGTPTDTQYF
TGTGCCAGCTCGCAGAAAGGAACACCCACAGATACGCAGTATTTT
>TRBV11-1|TRBJ2-1|-|-
CASSTMGGLVNEQFF
TGTGCCAGCTCCACTATGGGGGGGCTCGTCAATGAGCAGTTCTTC
>TRBV12-3/TRBV12-4|TRBJ1-6|TRBD1|few
CASRPGQGGVRLHF
TGTGCCAGCAGACCGGGACAGGGGGGGGTGCGGCTCCACTTT
>TRBV24-1|TRBJ2-1|-|-
CATSGTRYNEQFF
TGTGCCACCAGTGGGACCAGGTACAATGAGCAGTTCTTC
>TRBV7-8|TRBJ1-2|-|few
CASSLADSLRGYTF
TGTGCCAGCAGCTTAGCTGACAGCCTCCGTGGCTACACCTTC
>TRBV25-1|TRBJ1-5|-|-
CASSNGQSAQPQHF
TGTGCCAGCAGTAACGGACAGTCGGCTCAGCCCCAGCATTTT
>TRBV28|TRBJ1-2|TRBD1|few
CASSSPQGPSNYGYTF
TGTGCCAGCAGTTCCCCACAGGGGCCCTCTAACTATGGCTACACCTTC
>TRBV7-2|TRBJ1-4|TRBD1|-
CASSPQGGAEKLFF
TGTGCCAGCAGCCCACAGGGGGGTGCTGAAAAACTGTTTTTT
>TRBV7-2|TRBJ1-2|-|-
CASSFSKPGRKSNYGYTF
TGTGCCAGCAGCTTTAGTAAGCCAGGGCGGAAATCTAACTATGGCTACACCTTC
>TRBV6-4|TRBJ1-2|-|-
CASSDRGYGYTF
TGTGCCAGCAGTGACCGGGGATATGGCTACACCTTC
>TRBV29-1|TRBJ1-4|TRBD1|few
CSVGAQGAGEKLFF
TGCAGCGTTGGGGCACAGGGGGCAGGCGAAAAACTGTTTTTT
>TRBV6-5|TRBJ2-5|-|-
CASSQQGRGETQYF
TGTGCCAGCAGCCAACAGGGCCGGGGGGAGACCCAGTACTTC
>TRBV11-2|TRBJ2-7|-|few
CASSLDGQSYEQYF
TGTGCCAGCAGCTTAGATGGGCAGTCCTACGAGCAGTACTTC
>TRBV6-1|TRBJ2-3|-|-
CASSEFGLEDTQYF
TGTGCCAGCAGTGAATTCGGGTTAGAAGATACGCAGTATTTT
>TRBV9|TRBJ2-5|TRBD1|-
CASQGAKETQYF
TGTGCCAGTCAGGGGGCCAAAGAGACCCAGTACTTC
>TRBV29-1|TRBJ1-2|TRBD1|-
CSVEDRDRANYGYTF
TGCAGCGTTGAAGATAGGGACAGGGCAAACTATGGCTACACCTTC
>TRBV7-9|TRBJ1-1|-|-
CASSLDHPRAFF
TGTGCCAGCAGCTTAGACCACCCGCGGGCTTTCTTT